The next 8 T cell receptor beta chains were all read from a single sample in a study of graft-versus-host responses after intestinal transplantation. These receptors have no known antigen. Data came from immunoSEQ multiplex PCR; TCRdb stores just in-frame clones and leaves some out. The sample consists of about 120,000 clones, approximately 96% of them appearing once. Source: unstimulated CD8+ T cells sorted from spleen or lymph node cells, taken before intestinal transplant. Source of these receptors: a human donor who received an intestinal transplant.

V gene TRBV28 combines with J gene TRBJ2-7; D gene uncertain. Germline values: CDR1 MDHEN, CDR2 SYDVKM. This CDR3 has 11 residues. Deletions cut 10 bases from V and 3 bases from J, with 10 bases between. CDR3: CATHRSYEQYF. The DNA for the CDR3 is TGTGCCACCCACAGAAGCTACGAGCAGTACTTC.

This clone was recorded once. This chain joins TRBV19 and TRBJ2-7, with a possible D match to TRBD2 (7 bases). Germline V gene sequence: CDR1 LNHDA, CDR2 SQIVND (reference sequence). The CDR3 loop spans 17 amino acids. With 5 bases removed from V and 0 bases from J, the gap between germline ends came to 20 bases. The CDR3 DNA is TGTGCCAGTAGTGTGGCCCCGGCGGGGGCGAGCTCCTACGAGCAGTACTTC. This encodes CASSVAPAGASSYEQYF.

The chain recombines TRBV5-6 with TRBJ1-6; D call uncertain. Germline V CDR1 and CDR2: SGHDT, YYEEEE. The CDR3 runs 15 residues. V lost 0 bases, J lost 3 bases, and 7 bases lay in between. As DNA, the CDR3 is TGTGCCAGCAGCTTGGGCTGGGGCTATAATTCACCCCTCCACTTT. This translates into CASSLGWGYNSPLHF.

The chain couples TRBV7-3 to TRBJ1-2; the match to TRBD1 covers 10 bases. Unmatched junction bases numbered 14, after V lost 5 bases and J lost 8 bases. Germline V gene sequence: CDR1 SGHTA, CDR2 FQGTGA. The CDR3 is 16 amino acids. For the CDR3, the DNA is TGTGCCAGCAGCCAGGAGGGCCCCGGGACAGGGGCAGGCTACACCTTC. Encoded protein: CASSQEGPGTGAGYTF.

The chain employs TRBV28 and TRBJ2-1, with D perhaps assigned TRBD1 or TRBD2 (6 bases each). The V end was cut by 0 bases, the J end by 12 bases, with 15 bases between. The CDR3 totals 14 residues. The germline V gene encodes CDR1 MDHEN and CDR2 SYDVKM. The DNA for the CDR3 is TGTGCCAGCAGTTTATGGAGGGGGGAGGCGCGGCAGTTCTTC. Translation gives CASSLWRGEARQFF. Full variable domain (missing parts from reference TRBV28 and TRBJ2-1): DVKVTQSSRYLVKRTGEKVFLECVQDMDHENMFWYRQDPGLGLRLIYFSYDVKMKEKGDIPEGYSVSREKKERFSLILESASTNQTSMYLCASSLWRGEARQFFGPGTRLTVL.

This rearrangement joins TRBV29-1 to TRBJ1-1; D not certain. The V end was cut by 4 bases, the J end by 12 bases, with 15 bases between. The CDR3 is made up of 11 amino acids. The germline CDR1 and CDR2 sequences are SQVTM and ANQGSEA. DNA for the CDR3: TGCAGCGTTGTCTGGGTCAGGAGAACTTTCTTT. Protein: CSVVWVRRTFF. The variable domain in full, completed from reference TRBV29-1 and TRBJ1-1, reads SAVISQKPSRDICQRGTSLTIQCQVDSQVTMMFWYRQQPGQSLTLIATANQGSEATYESGFVIDKFPISRPNLTFSTLTVSNMSPEDSSIYLCSVVWVRRTFFGQGTRLTVV.

This clone appeared a single time. J is TRBJ2-2 and V is TRBV11-2; D is unresolved. Germline values: CDR1 SGHAT, CDR2 FQNNGV. V was trimmed by 2 bases and J by 5 bases, leaving 3 bases between them. CDR3 length: 12 residues. The CDR3 here is CASSLQTGELFF. The CDR3 coding sequence is TGTGCCAGCAGCTTACAGACCGGGGAGCTGTTTTTT.

The chain is built from TRBV27 and TRBJ2-7; 7 nucleotides line up with TRBD2. Germline trimming cut 2 bases from V and 2 bases from J; bases unmatched to any gene: 6. CDR1 is MNHEY and CDR2 is SMNVEV in the germline V gene (reference sequence). The CDR3 covers 15 residues. CDR3 protein: CASSLGGDWTYEQYF. The CDR3 DNA sequence: TGTGCCAGCAGTTTAGGGGGGGACTGGACCTACGAGCAGTACTTC.